Listed here are 31 T cell receptor beta chains from one sample, sequenced in a study of long-term antiretroviral therapy in people with HIV (dated by TCRdb to between 2021 and 2024). The immunoSEQ hsTCRB v3.0 assay was used at survey level resolution to sequence the TRB variable region. TCRdb limited this immuneACCESS table to in-frame rearrangements with V and J called. A share of clones is missing; checked studies link under half to unresolved V genes, and the rest is unexplained. This sample holds about 14,000 clones; roughly 90% were observed only once. The ten largest make up around 10% of the sample. The starting material was unsorted PBMCs, obtained 6.2 years after starting antiretroviral therapy. Receptors were obtained from a middle-aged man with HIV.

This clone has only one observation. The gene calls are TRBV5-6 and TRBJ1-1; D not resolved. Germline CDR1 reads SGHDT; CDR2 reads YYEEEE. V lost 2 bases and J lost 6, with 5 bases in between. The CDR3 spans 11 residues. The CDR3 is CASSFGPEAFF. The CDR3 DNA sequence: TGTGCCAGCAGCTTCGGTCCTGAAGCTTTCTTT.

This rearrangement joins TRBV28 to TRBJ2-7; tentative D call: TRBD2 (6 bases). CDR1 and CDR2 from the germline V gene are MDHEN and SYDVKM. V gave up 3 bases and J gave up 3 bases, with 21 bases separating them. The CDR3 is 17 amino acids. The CDR3 loop reads CASSFFAGTGSGYEQYF. The CDR3 nucleotides read TGTGCCAGCAGTTTTTTCGCGGGGACCGGATCCGGCTACGAGCAGTACTTC.

The chain has TRBV28 and TRBJ2-7; 8 nucleotides match TRBD1. Per the germline V gene, CDR1 is MDHEN and CDR2 is SYDVKM. V lost 2 bases to trimming and J lost 2 bases; unmatched junction nucleotides: 5. The CDR3 spans 15 residues. The CDR3 spells CASSLSRTGTYEQYF. CDR3 sequence (DNA): TGTGCCAGCAGTTTAAGTAGGACAGGGACCTACGAGCAGTACTTC. The full variable domain, its missing parts supplied by reference TRBV28 and TRBJ2-7, is DVKVTQSSRYLVKRTGEKVFLECVQDMDHENMFWYRQDPGLGLRLIYFSYDVKMKEKGDIPEGYSVSREKKERFSLILESASTNQTSMYLCASSLSRTGTYEQYFGPGTRLTVT.

The chain recombines TRBV29-1 with TRBJ2-3; 11 positions agree with TRBD2. The CDR3 is 16 amino acids. From germline, CDR1 is SQVTM and CDR2 ANQGSEA. V gave up 6 bases and J gave up 3 bases; unmatched junction bases: 11. CDR3 nucleotides: TGCAGCGTGGCCCTTCTAGCGGGAGGAGGTACAGATACGCAGTATTTT. Protein sequence: CSVALLAGGGTDTQYF.

The chain couples TRBV27 to TRBJ2-6; D call uncertain. The V and J ends lost 0 bases and 0 bases respectively, with 15 bases between them. This CDR3 is built from 19 residues. Per the germline V gene, CDR1 is MNHEY and CDR2 is SMNVEV (reference sequence). This CDR3 is CASSLSVGSLISGANVLTF. DNA for the CDR3: TGTGCCAGCAGTTTATCGGTGGGTAGCCTAATCTCTGGGGCCAACGTCCTGACTTTC. Variable domain in full (rest from reference TRBV27 and TRBJ2-6): EAQVTQNPRYLITVTGKKLTVTCSQNMNHEYMSWYRQDPGLGLRQIYYSMNVEVTDKGDVPEGYKVSRKEKRNFPLILESPSPNQTSLYFCASSLSVGSLISGANVLTFGAGSRLTVL.

This chain connects TRBV7-8 to TRBJ2-7; no definite D call. Germline values: CDR1 SGHVS, CDR2 FQNEAQ. The CDR3 consists of 13 residues. The V end was cut by 0 bases, the J end by 7 bases, with 10 bases between. The CDR3, as DNA: TGTGCCAGCAGCTTAGCGGTTGCGAAAGAGCAGTACTTC. Amino acids: CASSLAVAKEQYF.

This clone was counted once. The identical CDR3 is also encoded by other nucleotide sequences in the sample. V gene TRBV5-1 combines with J gene TRBJ2-2, with D possibly being TRBD2 (6 bases). Trimming removed 4 bases at V and 7 bases at J, with 11 bases between. The germline gives CDR1 SGHRS, CDR2 YFSETQ. The CDR3 sequence is 13 residues long. The CDR3 bases are TGCGCCAGCAGCGAACTTAGCGGCGGGGAGCTGTTTTTT. Translated: CASSELSGGELFF. Combining the CDR3 with reference TRBV5-1 and TRBJ2-2 gives the whole variable domain KAGVTQTPRYLIKTRGQQVTLSCSPISGHRSVSWYQQTPGQGLQFLFEYFSETQRNKGNFPGRFSGRQFSNSRSEMNVSTLELGDSALYLCASSELSGGELFFGEGSRLTVL.

The rearrangement links TRBV7-9 to TRBJ2-6; 7 nucleotides line up with TRBD2. The germline gives CDR1 SEHNR, CDR2 FQNEAQ (reference sequence). V dropped 6 bases and J dropped 4; count of bases not matched to a gene: 12. This CDR3 has 17 amino acids. The CDR3 region has the DNA TGTGCCAGCAGTCTCCGGGAGGCGGCGGCCGGGGCCAACGTCCTGACTTTC. It encodes CASSLREAAAGANVLTF. The complete variable domain, with remaining parts taken from reference TRBV7-9 and TRBJ2-6, reads DTGVSQNPRHKITKRGQNVTFRCDPISEHNRLYWYRQTLGQGPEFLTYFQNEAQLEKSRLLSDRFSAERPKGSFSTLEIQRTEQGDSAMYLCASSLREAAAGANVLTFGAGSRLTVL.

This chain links TRBV6-5 with TRBJ2-1; a weak D match, TRBD1 (5 bases). Trimming cost V 3 bases and J 8 bases, with 11 bases left between them. The CDR3 is 13 amino acids. CDR1 MNHEY and CDR2 SVGAGI come from the germline V gene. The CDR3 sequence is CASSYSGYDEQFF. DNA of the CDR3: TGTGCCAGCAGTTATTCAGGGTACGATGAGCAGTTCTTC.

The genes are TRBV27 and TRBJ1-2; D might be TRBD1 (5 bases). Per germline, CDR1 MNHEY and CDR2 SMNVEV (reference sequence). V was shortened by 2 bases and J by 5 bases, with 9 bases between the two germline ends. The CDR3 has 13 amino acids. This chain's CDR3 is CASSLDRGYGYTF. For the CDR3, the DNA is TGTGCCAGCAGTTTAGACAGAGGATATGGCTACACCTTC.

J is TRBJ1-4 and V is TRBV5-6, with D unresolved. The CDR3 is made up of 15 amino acids. V was cut by 3 bases and J by 0 bases, with 9 bases left in between. Germline CDR1 and CDR2: SGHDT and YYEEEE. CDR3 in DNA: TGTGCCAGCAGCTCCCGCCGGACAACTAATGAAAAACTGTTTTTT. This sequence encodes CASSSRRTTNEKLFF.

The chain has TRBV7-3 and TRBJ2-7; D not resolved. V was trimmed by 5 bases and J by 4 bases, leaving 12 bases between them. Germline V gives CDR1 SGHTA, CDR2 FQGTGA. There are 13 residues in the CDR3. The CDR3 is CASSPPGGYEQYF. The CDR3, as DNA: TGTGCCAGCAGCCCGCCGGGCGGTTACGAGCAGTACTTC.

J is TRBJ2-7 and V is TRBV28; 8 bases line up with TRBD2. In germline, CDR1 is MDHEN, CDR2 SYDVKM. With 8 bases clipped from V and 3 bases from J, the junction kept 9 bases outside the gene matches. The CDR3 loop spans 14 amino acids. The CDR3 DNA sequence: TGTGCCAGCTTTAGTAGCGGGAAGAACTACGAGCAGTACTTC. Its translation is CASFSSGKNYEQYF.

The V and J genes are TRBV2 and TRBJ1-5; weak D call: TRBD1 (5 bases). Looked up from germline, CDR1 is SNHLY and CDR2 is FYNNEI. There are 12 residues in the CDR3. V dropped 6 bases and J dropped 7 bases, with 10 bases sitting between them. The CDR3 DNA reads as TGTGCCAGCAGGGATGGGGGACAGCCCCAGCATTTT. The encoded protein is CASRDGGQPQHF.

The chain links TRBV9 to TRBJ1-5; D gene unclear. The CDR3 contains 15 residues. The V and J ends lost 0 bases and 2 bases respectively, with 9 bases between them. Germline CDR1 SGDLS, CDR2 YYNGEE. The CDR3 here is CASSVGGFGNQPQHF. CDR3 DNA sequence: TGTGCCAGCAGCGTAGGTGGTTTTGGCAATCAGCCCCAGCATTTT.

This chain links TRBV28 with TRBJ1-2, with a tentative D call TRBD1 (6 bases). This CDR3 is 15 amino acids long. The ends were cut back, 4 bases at V and 3 bases at J, with 15 bases in the middle. Germline V lookup: CDR1 MDHEN, CDR2 SYDVKM. The CDR3 region is CASSSAGAGHYGYTF. The CDR3 coding sequence is TGTGCCAGCAGTTCTGCAGGGGCAGGGCACTATGGCTACACCTTC.

The chain carries TRBV7-3 and TRBJ2-3; D possibly corresponds to TRBD1 (6 bases). This CDR3 is 16 amino acids long. Trimming stripped 5 bases from V and 2 bases from J, with 17 bases between. The germline V gene encodes CDR1 SGHTA and CDR2 FQGTGA. The CDR3 spells CASSTPEDSNTDTQYF. The CDR3 bases are TGTGCCAGCAGCACCCCCGAGGACAGCAACACAGATACGCAGTATTTT. Based on the CDR3 plus reference TRBV7-3 and TRBJ2-3, the full variable domain is GAGVSQTPSNKVTEKGKYVELRCDPISGHTALYWYRQSLGQGPEFLIYFQGTGAADDSGLPNDRFFAVRPEGSVSTLKIQRTERGDSAVYLCASSTPEDSNTDTQYFGPGTRLTVL.

This clone was seen just once. This chain links TRBV7-2 with TRBJ2-1; D remains ambiguous. Germline V gene data show CDR1 as SGHTA and CDR2 as FQGNSA. The CDR3 spans 13 residues. The V end was cut by 1 base, the J end by 13 bases, with 14 bases between. CDR3 sequence (DNA): TGTGCCAGCAGCTTAGGGGTAGCCGGATATCAGTTCTTC. Its translation is CASSLGVAGYQFF. The variable domain in full, with the rest retrieved from reference TRBV7-2 and TRBJ2-1, is GAGVSQSPSNKVTEKGKDVELRCDPISGHTALYWYRQSLGQGLEFLIYFQGNSAPDKSGLPSDRFSAERTGGSVSTLTIQRTQQEDSAVYLCASSLGVAGYQFFGPGTRLTVL.

J is TRBJ2-5 and V is TRBV4-1; D unclear. With 0 bases removed from V and 0 bases from J, the gap between germline ends came to 23 bases. Germline assignment: CDR1 MGHRA and CDR2 YSYEKL. The CDR3 spans 20 residues. CDR3 DNA sequence: TGCGCCAGCAGCCAAGATGTTTTCGGTCCGGGCCCGGGCTACCAAGAGACCCAGTACTTC. Translation: CASSQDVFGPGPGYQETQYF.

The genes are TRBV6-1 and TRBJ1-2; D possibly corresponds to TRBD1 (5 bases). This CDR3 is built from 13 residues. V lost 1 base, J lost 8 bases, and 11 bases lay in between. Germline V gives CDR1 MNHNS, CDR2 SASEGT. The CDR3 DNA follows: TGTGCCAGCAGTGAAGGGATCAGGGACGGCTACACCTTC. Translated, it gives CASSEGIRDGYTF.

This clone was counted a few times. The chain is built from TRBV4-1 and TRBJ1-5, with D uncertain. V was shortened by 0 bases and J by 4 bases, with 1 base between the two germline ends. Germline CDR1 MGHRA, CDR2 YSYEKL. This CDR3 comprises 12 residues. The CDR3 sequence is CASSQENQPQHF. The CDR3, as DNA: TGCGCCAGCAGCCAAGAGAATCAGCCCCAGCATTTT.

This chain uses TRBV9 with TRBJ1-5; no definite D call. V was pared by 4 bases and J by 9 bases, with 11 bases between. The CDR3 totals 12 residues. Germline V gives CDR1 SGDLS, CDR2 YYNGEE. CDR3 in amino acids: CASSLAEGPQHF. CDR3 coding DNA: TGTGCCAGCAGCCTCGCCGAGGGGCCCCAGCATTTT.

This chain uses TRBV5-4 with TRBJ2-3, with a weak D call TRBD2 (6 bases). Trimming cost V 1 base and J 2 bases, with 11 bases left between them. Germline values: CDR1 SGHNT, CDR2 YYREEE (reference sequence). The CDR3 runs 15 residues. For the CDR3, the DNA is TGTGCCAGCAGCTTGTTGCCGGGACTCACAGATACGCAGTATTTT. Translation gives CASSLLPGLTDTQYF.

This clone has only one observation. The V call is TRBV14, the J call TRBJ2-3; D may be TRBD1 (5 bases). This CDR3 region has 14 residues. V was cut by 0 bases and J by 3 bases, with 7 bases left in between. Germline V lookup: CDR1 SGHDN, CDR2 FVKESK. The CDR3 DNA is TGTGCCAGCAGCCAAGACCCAGGGACAGATACGCAGTATTTT. Translating gives CASSQDPGTDTQYF. The full variable domain, its missing parts supplied by reference TRBV14 and TRBJ2-3, is EAGVTQFPSHSVIEKGQTVTLRCDPISGHDNLYWYRRVMGKEIKFLLHFVKESKQDESGMPNNRFLAERTGGTYSTLKVQPAELEDSGVYFCASSQDPGTDTQYFGPGTRLTVL.

The chain joins TRBV7-9 to TRBJ2-2, with D perhaps TRBD1 or TRBD2 (7 bases each). Trimming took 5 bases from V and 1 from J, leaving 11 bases between them. From germline, CDR1 is SEHNR and CDR2 FQNEAQ (reference sequence). The CDR3 runs 15 residues. This chain's CDR3 is CASSGRGGNTGELFF. Written as DNA, the CDR3 is TGTGCCAGCAGCGGCAGGGGGGGGAACACCGGGGAGCTGTTTTTT. Drawing the rest from reference TRBV7-9 and TRBJ2-2, the complete variable domain is DTGVSQNPRHKITKRGQNVTFRCDPISEHNRLYWYRQTLGQGPEFLTYFQNEAQLEKSRLLSDRFSAERPKGSFSTLEIQRTEQGDSAMYLCASSGRGGNTGELFFGEGSRLTVL.

This clone appeared a few times. Compared with germline, one end of the junction differs, possibly owing to a read error. V usage is TRBV2 and J usage is TRBJ1-1; D is uncertain. The germline gives CDR1 SNHLY, CDR2 FYNNEI. CDR3 size: 12 residues. The CDR3 sequence: CASSEDLRAAGF. DNA of the CDR3: TGTGCCAGCAGTGAAGATTTGCGGGCAGCGGGGTTT.

The rearrangement joins TRBV7-4 to TRBJ1-2; no clear D. The CDR3 covers 16 residues. Deletions cut 5 bases from V and 4 bases from J, with 20 bases between. Germline V gives CDR1 SGHVT, CDR2 SQSDAQ. CDR3 DNA: TGTGCCAGCAGCACTGAGCATGCTCGAAAGACCTATGGCTACACCTTC. It yields the protein CASSTEHARKTYGYTF.

With regard to this clone: The same CDR3 also results from other DNA sequences found in this sample. The rearrangement uses TRBV7-6 and TRBJ2-3; no clear D. This CDR3 has 14 residues. Germline CDR1 and CDR2: SGHVS and FNYEAQ. Trimming removed 0 bases from V and 2 bases from J, with 6 bases in between. The CDR3: CASSLAGNTDTQYF. CDR3 DNA sequence: TGTGCCAGCAGCTTAGCGGGAAACACAGATACGCAGTATTTT.

The chain combines TRBV29-1 with TRBJ2-3; D remains unclear. This CDR3 contains 14 residues. The V gene lost 2 bases and the J gene lost 1 base, with 10 bases spanning the gap. Germline V gives CDR1 SQVTM, CDR2 ANQGSEA. For the CDR3, the DNA is TGCAGCGTTGAACAAGGGTTCGGCACAGATACGCAGTATTTT. Translated, it gives CSVEQGFGTDTQYF.

The chain couples TRBV15 to TRBJ2-1; TRBD2 matches at 14 bases. With 8 bases clipped from V and 5 bases from J, the junction kept 11 bases outside the gene matches. Germline assignment: CDR1 LNHNV and CDR2 YYDKDF (reference sequence). There are 17 residues in the CDR3. The CDR3 protein is CATSTSGRGRVNNEQFF. The CDR3 region has the DNA TGTGCCACCTCGACTAGCGGGAGGGGCAGGGTAAACAATGAGCAGTTCTTC.

The chain employs TRBV7-2 and TRBJ1-2; D is undetermined. This CDR3 spans 16 amino acids. Deletions cut 0 bases from V and 4 bases from J, with 15 bases between. Germline V gene lookup returns CDR1 SGHTA and CDR2 FQGNSA. CDR3 amino acids: CASSLALVGLIYGYTF. CDR3 DNA: TGTGCCAGCAGCTTAGCGCTGGTAGGTCTTATCTATGGCTACACCTTC.